This record concerns one T cell receptor beta chain sequence. Its matching antigen is unknown. Aged about 6 to 100, donors were systemically healthy Caucasians from Russia. The sample comes from a study of blood T cells in healthy people across ages. The CDR3 consists of 13 residues. Trimming at V came to 6 bases and at J to 1 base, leaving 2 bases not matched to a gene. Germline V lookup: CDR1 SQVTM, CDR2 ANQGSEA. A sample-barcoded 5' primer and a J-beta primer mix were used in a second PCR of roughly 7 to 11 cycles. From the 5' RACE reads, TCRdb called clonotypes with MiXCR, one entry per CDR3 protein. The sample records about 580,000 distinct CDR3 sequences, roughly 48% being singletons. Study-level findings and limits: It was found that TCR beta diversity correlated strongly with the percentage of naive T cells. The fall in TCR beta diversity per million T cells was roughly linear with age.

Sequenced material: blood. The chain couples TRBV29-1 to TRBJ2-1; 8 nucleotides align to TRBD2. This receptor was identified in a man older than 75 in good health. The CDR3 sequence is CSVGTSSYNEQFF. CDR3 coding DNA: TGCAGCGTCGGGACTAGTTCCTACAATGAGCAGTTCTTC.